This is a list of T cell receptor beta chains from one sample in a study of tumor and adjacent non-tumor tissue in lung cancer. In TCRdb, the multiplex PCR reads were re-called with MiXCR into one record per CDR3 protein. The data hold roughly 67,000 distinct CDR3 sequences, with about 61% observed a single time. Material: lung tumor tissue. The origin of the receptors is a man aged 45-65 years with non-small cell lung cancer. CDR3s include the opening cysteine and the closing phenylalanine or tryptophan. Fields, in order: V gene, CDR3 length, J gene, D gene, clone size, CDR3 DNA, CDR3 protein. A D gene is named only where the DNA matches it firmly. Size is omitted from some rows. Given values are once, few, many or a class for expanded clones.

v_gene: TRBV7-9; len: 13; j_gene: TRBJ2-1; d_gene: NA; abundance: many; CDR3nt: TGTGCCAGCAGCTGGGGCCGGTACAATGAGCAGTTCTTC; CDR3aa: CASSWGRYNEQFF
v_gene: TRBV25-1; len: 14; j_gene: TRBJ2-1; d_gene: NA; abundance: NA; CDR3nt: TGTACCTGCAGTGAGGGGGGAGGCAACAATGAGCAGTTCTTC; CDR3aa: CTCSEGGGNNEQFF
v_gene: TRBV4-1; len: 18; j_gene: TRBJ2-3; d_gene: TRBD2; abundance: NA; CDR3nt: TGCGCCAGCGGCCAACCTGCGGGACTAGCGGGAGTTTCAGATATGCAGTATTTT; CDR3aa: CASGQPAGLAGVSDMQYF
v_gene: TRBV30; len: 11; j_gene: TRBJ2-1; d_gene: NA; abundance: few; CDR3nt: TGTGCCTTAGGGGGGTTCAATGAGCAGTTCTTC; CDR3aa: CALGGFNEQFF
v_gene: TRBV11-2; len: 14; j_gene: TRBJ1-5; d_gene: NA; abundance: once; CDR3nt: TGTGCCAGTAGCTCACAGGGAAACTATCAGCCCCAGCATTTT; CDR3aa: CASSSQGNYQPQHF
v_gene: TRBV12-3/TRBV12-4; len: 14; j_gene: TRBJ2-1; d_gene: NA; abundance: NA; CDR3nt: TGTGCCGGCAGTTCGTGGCGCATGGTCAATGAGCAGTTCTTC; CDR3aa: CAGSSWRMVNEQFF
v_gene: TRBV11-3; len: 16; j_gene: TRBJ2-1; d_gene: TRBD2; abundance: NA; CDR3nt: TGTGCCGGCAGCTACGCAAGCGGGGCACAGTACAATGAGCAATTCTTC; CDR3aa: CAGSYASGAQYNEQFF
v_gene: TRBV11-3; len: 16; j_gene: TRBJ2-3; d_gene: NA; abundance: NA; CDR3nt: TGTGCCTACAGCCCAGGGACCAGTGGGTTTGCAGATACGCAGTATTTT; CDR3aa: CAYSPGTSGFADTQYF
v_gene: TRBV7-9; len: 18; j_gene: TRBJ1-2; d_gene: TRBD1; abundance: NA; CDR3nt: TGTGCCAGCAGCTCGGGATATTGGACAGGGGCGCATGACTATGGCTATACCTTC; CDR3aa: CASSSGYWTGAHDYGYTF
v_gene: TRBV10-2; len: 12; j_gene: TRBJ1-1; d_gene: NA; abundance: NA; CDR3nt: TGCGCCAACAGTGAGGCCGACACTGAAGCTTTCTTT; CDR3aa: CANSEADTEAFF
v_gene: TRBV20-1; len: 13; j_gene: TRBJ1-3; d_gene: NA; abundance: NA; CDR3nt: TGCATTGCTAGAGTCGGGGGGGGAAACACCATATATTTT; CDR3aa: CIARVGGGNTIYF
v_gene: TRBV29-1; len: 13; j_gene: TRBJ2-2; d_gene: NA; abundance: many; CDR3nt: TGCAGCGTTCGGTGGGGAAACACCGGGGAGCTGTTTTTT; CDR3aa: CSVRWGNTGELFF
v_gene: TRBV11-2; len: 16; j_gene: TRBJ1-6; d_gene: NA; abundance: NA; CDR3nt: TGCGCCAGGAGCTCCTCGGGAGACAACTATAATTCACCCCTCCACTTT; CDR3aa: CARSSSGDNYNSPLHF
v_gene: TRBV29-1; len: 13; j_gene: TRBJ1-2; d_gene: NA; abundance: many; CDR3nt: TGCAGCGCTCCTAATGAGGCTAACTATGGCTACACCTTC; CDR3aa: CSAPNEANYGYTF
v_gene: TRBV5-1; len: 12; j_gene: TRBJ1-4; d_gene: NA; abundance: NA; CDR3nt: TGCACCAGCAGCTTGGAGGGGTGGGAACTGTTTTTT; CDR3aa: CTSSLEGWELFF
v_gene: TRBV20-1; len: 15; j_gene: TRBJ2-5; d_gene: TRBD2; abundance: many; CDR3nt: TGCAGTGCTACCCCCCTAGCGGGGGGTATGGAGACCCAGTACTTC; CDR3aa: CSATPLAGGMETQYF
v_gene: TRBV28; len: 15; j_gene: TRBJ2-1; d_gene: NA; abundance: NA; CDR3nt: TGTGCCAGCAGGGCTTTGGTGGGGGGCTACAATGAGCAGTTCTTC; CDR3aa: CASRALVGGYNEQFF
v_gene: TRBV5-6; len: 16; j_gene: TRBJ2-3; d_gene: NA; abundance: NA; CDR3nt: TGTGCCAGCAGCGCTCACTGGCGGACCCGCACAGATACGCAGTATTTT; CDR3aa: CASSAHWRTRTDTQYF
v_gene: TRBV19; len: 15; j_gene: TRBJ2-3; d_gene: TRBD2; abundance: NA; CDR3nt: TGTGCCAGTATTAGCGGGGGGGTATACACAGATACGCAGTATTTT; CDR3aa: CASISGGVYTDTQYF
v_gene: TRBV4-2; len: 20; j_gene: TRBJ2-2; d_gene: TRBD2; abundance: NA; CDR3nt: TGTGCCAGCAGCCAAGGTCCCAGGACTAGCGGGAGGGCCAAGACCGGGGATCTGTTTTTT; CDR3aa: CASSQGPRTSGRAKTGDLFF
v_gene: TRBV2; len: 15; j_gene: TRBJ1-5; d_gene: NA; abundance: many; CDR3nt: TGTGCCAGCAGTGAAAGGGATGCAGGCAATCAGCCCCAGCATTTT; CDR3aa: CASSERDAGNQPQHF
v_gene: TRBV6-5; len: 14; j_gene: TRBJ1-5; d_gene: NA; abundance: NA; CDR3nt: TGTGCCAGCAGTGCTCCGGAGGGGGATCAGCCCCAGCATTTT; CDR3aa: CASSAPEGDQPQHF
v_gene: TRBV10-3; len: 14; j_gene: TRBJ2-7; d_gene: TRBD1; abundance: NA; CDR3nt: TGTGTCATCAGTGGAAGGGGGCGCGGCTACGAGCAGTACTTC; CDR3aa: CVISGRGRGYEQYF
v_gene: TRBV10-3; len: 16; j_gene: TRBJ2-7; d_gene: NA; abundance: once; CDR3nt: TGTGCCATCAGTCAAGTTCTTGGGCCAGGGAGCCACGAGCAGTACTTC; CDR3aa: CAISQVLGPGSHEQYF
v_gene: TRBV11-2; len: 13; j_gene: TRBJ1-1; d_gene: NA; abundance: NA; CDR3nt: TGTGCCAGCAGCTTAGGAGTTGACGCTGAAGCTTTCTTT; CDR3aa: CASSLGVDAEAFF
v_gene: TRBV4-1; len: 17; j_gene: TRBJ1-1; d_gene: NA; abundance: once; CDR3nt: TGCGCCAGCAGCCAGGTTAGTCTCGTCGTCATGAACACTGAAGCTTTCTTT; CDR3aa: CASSQVSLVVMNTEAFF
v_gene: TRBV6-5; len: 15; j_gene: TRBJ2-3; d_gene: TRBD1; abundance: NA; CDR3nt: TGTGCCAGCAGGGGACAGGGAAGAGACACAGATGCGCAGTATTTC; CDR3aa: CASRGQGRDTDAQYF
v_gene: TRBV12-3/TRBV12-4; len: 14; j_gene: TRBJ1-2; d_gene: TRBD1; abundance: many; CDR3nt: TGTGCCAGCAGTACGGGACAGGGCCACTATGGCTACACCTTC; CDR3aa: CASSTGQGHYGYTF
v_gene: TRBV19; len: 15; j_gene: TRBJ2-3; d_gene: NA; abundance: NA; CDR3nt: TGTGCCAGTACCCAGTGGGCAACTAGCACAGATGCGCAGTATTTT; CDR3aa: CASTQWATSTDAQYF
v_gene: TRBV6-1; len: 16; j_gene: TRBJ2-3; d_gene: TRBD2; abundance: few; CDR3nt: TGTGCCAGCAGTCCTAGCGGGGCGCCGAGCACAGATACGCAGTATTTT; CDR3aa: CASSPSGAPSTDTQYF
v_gene: TRBV10-3; len: 15; j_gene: TRBJ2-3; d_gene: NA; abundance: NA; CDR3nt: TGTGCTACCGACCCTGGACAAGGGGCGTCTCAGCCCCAGTATTTT; CDR3aa: CATDPGQGASQPQYF
v_gene: TRBV11-2; len: 16; j_gene: TRBJ2-2; d_gene: NA; abundance: NA; CDR3nt: TGTGCCAGCAGCTTAGTGCGGGGCGTAAAAACCGGGGAGCTGTTTTTT; CDR3aa: CASSLVRGVKTGELFF
v_gene: TRBV11-2; len: 15; j_gene: TRBJ2-7; d_gene: NA; abundance: NA; CDR3nt: TGTGCCAGCAGCTTAGCCTGTGGGGGAAGCTACGAGCAGTACTTC; CDR3aa: CASSLACGGSYEQYF
v_gene: TRBV11-3; len: 18; j_gene: TRBJ2-5; d_gene: TRBD2; abundance: NA; CDR3nt: TGTGCCAGCAGCTTAGAACTTCACAGGCTAGCGGGTAGAGAGACCCAGTATTTC; CDR3aa: CASSLELHRLAGRETQYF
v_gene: TRBV6-1; len: 15; j_gene: TRBJ1-1; d_gene: NA; abundance: many; CDR3nt: TGTGCCAGCAGCCTTGCGGGACGGACGAACACTGAAGCTTTCTTT; CDR3aa: CASSLAGRTNTEAFF
v_gene: TRBV6-5; len: 14; j_gene: TRBJ2-7; d_gene: NA; abundance: NA; CDR3nt: TGTGCCAGCTGTTTCCAGGGAAGCACCTACGAGCAGTACTTC; CDR3aa: CASCFQGSTYEQYF
v_gene: TRBV11-2; len: 15; j_gene: TRBJ2-2; d_gene: NA; abundance: once; CDR3nt: TGTTCCAGCAGTAATCAACTATGGGAGGTCGGGGAGCTGTTTTTT; CDR3aa: CSSSNQLWEVGELFF
v_gene: TRBV29-1; len: 16; j_gene: TRBJ2-1; d_gene: TRBD1; abundance: many; CDR3nt: TGCAGCGTTGACGCGGACAGGGCAAGCTCCTACAATGAGCAGTTCTTC; CDR3aa: CSVDADRASSYNEQFF
v_gene: TRBV6-1; len: 13; j_gene: TRBJ2-6; d_gene: NA; abundance: few; CDR3nt: TGTGCCAGCACGCTCTCTGGGGCCAACGTCCTGACTTTC; CDR3aa: CASTLSGANVLTF
v_gene: TRBV5-1; len: 11; j_gene: TRBJ2-7; d_gene: NA; abundance: NA; CDR3nt: TGCGCCAGCAGCTTTGGGGACGAGCAGTACTTC; CDR3aa: CASSFGDEQYF